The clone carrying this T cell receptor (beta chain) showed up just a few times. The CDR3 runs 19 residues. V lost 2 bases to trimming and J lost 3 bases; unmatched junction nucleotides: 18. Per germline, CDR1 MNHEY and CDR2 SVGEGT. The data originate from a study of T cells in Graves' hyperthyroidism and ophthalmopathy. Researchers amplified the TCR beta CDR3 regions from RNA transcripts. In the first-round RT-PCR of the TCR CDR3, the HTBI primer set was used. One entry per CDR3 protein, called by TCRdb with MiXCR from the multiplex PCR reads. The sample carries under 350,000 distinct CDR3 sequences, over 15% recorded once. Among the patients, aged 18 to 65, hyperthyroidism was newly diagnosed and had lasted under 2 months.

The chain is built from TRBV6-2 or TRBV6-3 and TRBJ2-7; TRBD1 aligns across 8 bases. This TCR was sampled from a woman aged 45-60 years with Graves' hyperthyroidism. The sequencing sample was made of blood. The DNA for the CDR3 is TGTGCCAGCAGTTACCCCAGACAGGGGTATCCGGGATTCAACTACGAGCAGTACTTC. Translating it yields CASSYPRQGYPGFNYEQYF.